This T cell receptor beta chain originates from a study of cytomegalovirus exposure and HLA in healthy donors. Study at large: Sequencing of approximately 190 million T cells in an earlier analysis found under 120 million unique TCR beta sequences.

The germline V gene has CDR1 LNHDA and CDR2 SQIVND (reference sequence). CDR3 length equals 15 residues. V was cut by 5 bases and J by 8 bases, with 20 bases left in between. Healthy bone marrow donors made up the donor group. 60 Vbeta and 13 Jbeta primers were used in PCR. Libraries were prepared by immunoSEQ multiplex PCR; TCRdb keeps only in-frame clonotypes and omits some of them. The data show hundreds of thousands of clones, approximately 70% seen once. The sequenced sample consisted of PBMCs. The clonotype was recovered from a female donor in good health and CMV-seronegative. The rearrangement links TRBV19 to TRBJ2-3, with D perhaps matching TRBD2 (5 bases). CDR3 sequence reads: CASSVQPNLAFTQYF. As DNA, the CDR3 is TGTGCCAGTAGTGTCCAACCAAACCTAGCTTTTACGCAGTATTTT.